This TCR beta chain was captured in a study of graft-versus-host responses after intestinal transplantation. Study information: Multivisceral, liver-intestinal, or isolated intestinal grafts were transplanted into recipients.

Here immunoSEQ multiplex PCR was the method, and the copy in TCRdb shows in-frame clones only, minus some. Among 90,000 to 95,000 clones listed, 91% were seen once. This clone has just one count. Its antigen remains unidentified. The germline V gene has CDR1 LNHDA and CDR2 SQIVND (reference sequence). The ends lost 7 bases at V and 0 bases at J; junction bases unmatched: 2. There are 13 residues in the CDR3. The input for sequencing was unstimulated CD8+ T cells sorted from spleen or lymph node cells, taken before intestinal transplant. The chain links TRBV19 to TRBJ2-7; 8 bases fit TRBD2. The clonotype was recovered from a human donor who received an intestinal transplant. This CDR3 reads CASTGGSSYEQYF. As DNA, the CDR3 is TGTGCCAGTACGGGGGGGAGCTCCTACGAGCAGTACTTC.